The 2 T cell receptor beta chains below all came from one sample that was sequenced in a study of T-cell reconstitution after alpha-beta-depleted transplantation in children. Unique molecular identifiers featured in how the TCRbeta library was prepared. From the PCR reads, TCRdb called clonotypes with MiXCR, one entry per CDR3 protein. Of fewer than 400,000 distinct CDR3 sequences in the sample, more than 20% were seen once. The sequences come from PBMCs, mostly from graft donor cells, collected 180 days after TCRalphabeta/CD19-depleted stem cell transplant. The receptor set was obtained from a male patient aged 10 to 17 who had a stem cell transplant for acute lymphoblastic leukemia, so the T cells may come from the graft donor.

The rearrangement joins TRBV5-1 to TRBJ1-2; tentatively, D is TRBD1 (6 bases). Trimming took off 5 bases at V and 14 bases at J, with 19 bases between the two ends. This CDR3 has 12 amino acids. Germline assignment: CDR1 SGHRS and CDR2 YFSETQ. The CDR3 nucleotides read TGCGCCAGCAGTCGGGAAGACAGGATAGGGACCTTC. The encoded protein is CASSREDRIGTF.

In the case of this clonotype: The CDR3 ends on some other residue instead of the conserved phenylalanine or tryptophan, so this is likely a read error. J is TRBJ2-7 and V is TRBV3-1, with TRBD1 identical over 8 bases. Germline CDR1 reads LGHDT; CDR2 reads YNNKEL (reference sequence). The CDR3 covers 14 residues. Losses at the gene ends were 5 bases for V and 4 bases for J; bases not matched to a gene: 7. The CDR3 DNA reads TGTGCCAGCAGCGTTAACAGGGGGAGGTACGAGCAGTACTCC. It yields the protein CASSVNRGRYEQYS.